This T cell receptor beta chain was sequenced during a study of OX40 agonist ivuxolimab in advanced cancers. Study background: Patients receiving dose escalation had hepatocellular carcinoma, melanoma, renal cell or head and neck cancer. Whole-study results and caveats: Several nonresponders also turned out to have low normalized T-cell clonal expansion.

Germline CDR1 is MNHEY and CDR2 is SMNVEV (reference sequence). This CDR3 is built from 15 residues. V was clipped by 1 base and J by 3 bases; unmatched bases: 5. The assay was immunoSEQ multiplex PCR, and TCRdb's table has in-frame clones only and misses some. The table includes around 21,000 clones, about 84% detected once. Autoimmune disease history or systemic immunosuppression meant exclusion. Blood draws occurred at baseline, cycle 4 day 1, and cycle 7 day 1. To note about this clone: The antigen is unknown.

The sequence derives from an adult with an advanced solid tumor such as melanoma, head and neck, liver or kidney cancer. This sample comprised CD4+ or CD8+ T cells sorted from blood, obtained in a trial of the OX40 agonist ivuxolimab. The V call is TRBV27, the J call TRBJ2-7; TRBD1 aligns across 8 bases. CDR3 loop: CASSLLWGQVYEQYF. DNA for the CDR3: TGTGCCAGCAGTTTATTATGGGGACAGGTCTACGAGCAGTACTTC.